This is a list of T cell receptor beta chains from one sample in a study of Graves' ophthalmopathy and Graves' hyperthyroidism. TCRdb re-analysed the multiplex PCR reads in MiXCR, keeping a single row per CDR3 protein. The data show over a million distinct CDR3 sequences, less than 45% seen once. Sequences were obtained from peripheral blood or thyroid tissue (not recorded which). All receptors derive from an adult man with Graves' hyperthyroidism. CDR3s include the opening cysteine and the closing phenylalanine or tryptophan. The order of the fields is J gene, D gene, V gene, clone size, CDR3 protein, CDR3 DNA. A D gene is named only where the DNA matches it firmly. The size entry is marked missing in some rows and otherwise reads once, few, many or a size class.

>TRBJ2-6|TRBD1|TRBV7-9|-
CASSLGGQGSGANVLTF
TGTGCCAGCAGCTTGGGTGGACAGGGCTCCGGGGCCAACGTCCTGACTTTC
>TRBJ1-1|TRBD1|TRBV7-9|few
CASSGTGRWYTEAFF
TGTGCCAGCAGCGGGACAGGGCGCTGGTACACTGAAGCTTTCTTT
>TRBJ2-3|-|TRBV9|-
CASSTHSATDTQYF
TGTGCCAGCAGCACTCACTCGGCCACAGATACGCAGTATTTT
>TRBJ2-7|-|TRBV7-3|few
CASSFTAGSYEQYF
TGTGCCAGCAGCTTTACGGCGGGCTCCTACGAGCAGTACTTC
>TRBJ1-2|TRBD1|TRBV12-3/TRBV12-4|once
CASSYFAGQQRLLYGYTF
TGTGCCAGCAGTTACTTCGCGGGACAGCAAAGATTACTCTATGGCTACACCTTC
>TRBJ1-2|-|TRBV7-9|-
CASSYGTVLYGYTF
TGTGCCAGCAGCTATGGGACGGTGCTTTATGGCTACACCTTC
>TRBJ2-7|TRBD2|TRBV19|many
CASSRGGAYEQYF
TGTGCCAGTTCGCGTGGGGGGGCCTACGAGCAGTACTTC
>TRBJ2-7|-|TRBV7-2|few
CAWSDRYEQYF
TGTGCCTGGAGTGACAGATACGAGCAGTACTTC
>TRBJ1-3|-|TRBV6-6|many
CASTKKGLGNTIYF
TGTGCCAGCACGAAAAAGGGGCTCGGAAACACCATATATTTT
>TRBJ1-3|-|TRBV9|-
CASSKQGQNSGNTIYF
TGTGCCAGCAGTAAGCAGGGACAAAACTCTGGAAACACCATATATTTT
>TRBJ2-7|-|TRBV27|-
CASRPTVLTSYEQYF
TGTGCCAGCAGACCTACGGTTCTAACTTCCTACGAGCAGTACTTC
>TRBJ2-5|TRBD1|TRBV20-1|many
CSASPRTGSFETQYF
TGCAGTGCTAGTCCCCGGACAGGGTCGTTCGAGACCCAGTACTTC
>TRBJ1-5|-|TRBV15|-
CATSRTPRETQHF
TGTGCCACCAGCAGAACCCCCAGGGAGACCCAGCATTTT
>TRBJ2-2|-|TRBV12-3/TRBV12-4|few
CASSKSTGELFF
TGTGCTAGCTCAAAGAGTACCGGGGAGCTGTTTTTT
>TRBJ2-5|-|TRBV10-2|-
CASSEVGDETQYF
TGCGCCAGCAGTGAGGTAGGGGATGAGACCCAGTACTTC
>TRBJ1-6|-|TRBV5-1|once
CASSLGATSSYNSPLHF
TGCGCCAGCAGCTTGGGAGCAACGAGCTCCTATAATTCACCCCTCCACTTT
>TRBJ2-5|-|TRBV20-1|few
CSARQLGDGGQRGTQYF
TGCAGTGCTAGACAGTTAGGGGACGGGGGACAACGGGGGACCCAGTACTTC
>TRBJ2-5|TRBD2|TRBV20-1|many
CSARGIGAGEALGETQYF
TGCAGTGCTAGAGGTATTGGAGCGGGAGAGGCACTAGGAGAGACCCAGTACTTC
>TRBJ2-5|-|TRBV20-1|many
CSASDGGEFETQYF
TGCAGTGCGTCAGATGGTGGGGAGTTTGAGACCCAGTACTTC
>TRBJ1-3|TRBD1|TRBV6-5|-
CASSYRGQGTGNTIYF
TGTGCCAGCAGTTACCGAGGACAGGGGACAGGAAACACCATATATTTT
>TRBJ2-7|-|TRBV7-9|many
CASSRQPYEQYF
TGTGCCAGCAGTCGACAGCCCTACGAGCAGTACTTC
>TRBJ1-2|-|TRBV9|-
CASSGGSLWDGNYGYTF
TGTGCCAGCAGCGGAGGAAGTCTGTGGGATGGGAACTATGGCTACACCTTC
>TRBJ1-1|-|TRBV20-1|few
CSAINPRPRGTEAFF
TGCAGTGCTATTAATCCCCGCCCGCGGGGGACTGAAGCTTTCTTT
>TRBJ2-3|-|TRBV4-2|-
CASSQDPALTGDTQYF
TGTGCCAGCAGCCAAGATCCGGCCCTCACCGGTGATACGCAGTATTTT
>TRBJ1-4|-|TRBV15|many
CATSRDSSATNEKLFF
TGTGCCACCAGCAGGGACAGTTCGGCAACTAATGAAAAACTGTTTTTT
>TRBJ2-6|-|TRBV20-1|many
CSARGEISGANVLTF
TGCAGTGCTAGAGGCGAGATCTCTGGGGCCAACGTCCTGACTTTC
>TRBJ2-2|-|TRBV29-1|few
CSVETGDTGELFF
TGCAGCGTTGAGACGGGGGACACTGGGGAGCTGTTTTTT
>TRBJ2-7|-|TRBV10-2|-
CASRDPPEYEQYF
TGCGCCAGCCGGGACCCCCCGGAGTACGAGCAGTACTTC
>TRBJ1-4|-|TRBV4-2|-
CASSTKGFGRGRGSEKLFF
TGTGCCAGCAGCACCAAAGGCTTTGGCAGGGGACGCGGCTCCGAAAAACTGTTTTTT
>TRBJ2-5|-|TRBV19|many
CASSSRGIIETQYF
TGTGCCAGTAGTTCCCGTGGGATAATAGAGACCCAGTACTTC
>TRBJ1-5|TRBD1|TRBV20-1|-
CSARPGQTYQPQHF
TGCAGTGCCCGCCCGGGACAGACTTATCAGCCCCAGCATTTT
>TRBJ1-3|-|TRBV2|-
CASSRNRASGNTIYF
TGTGCCAGCAGTAGAAACAGGGCATCTGGAAACACCATATATTTT
>TRBJ2-5|-|TRBV29-1|-
CSVERRGSRETQYF
TGCAGCGTTGAGAGGAGGGGGTCAAGAGAGACCCAGTACTTC
>TRBJ2-2|TRBD2|TRBV12-3/TRBV12-4|few
CASSTSTSGSNGELFF
TGTGCCAGCAGTACCTCTACTAGCGGCTCAAACGGGGAGCTGTTTTTT
>TRBJ1-1|-|TRBV7-9|many
CASSRERGTEAFF
TGTGCCAGCAGCCGAGAACGCGGCACTGAAGCTTTCTTT
>TRBJ2-7|TRBD1|TRBV20-1|-
CSASKDRVFTYEQYF
TGCAGTGCTTCAAAGGACAGGGTGTTTACCTACGAGCAGTACTTC
>TRBJ2-5|TRBD2|TRBV2|once
CASSSGRAAETQYF
TGTGCCAGCAGCTCAGGGAGGGCAGCCGAGACCCAGTACTTC
>TRBJ1-2|-|TRBV4-3|many
CASREDVFGPVDGYTF
TGCGCCAGCAGGGAGGACGTGTTCGGGCCCGTTGACGGCTACACCTTC
>TRBJ2-7|-|TRBV12-3/TRBV12-4|few
CASLVPGYEQYF
TGTGCCAGCCTTGTCCCGGGCTACGAGCAGTACTTC
>TRBJ2-5|-|TRBV12-3/TRBV12-4|few
CASSNVLAQYF
TGTGCCAGCAGCAATGTCCTCGCCCAGTACTTC
>TRBJ1-5|-|TRBV5-6|-
CASSRGSFQPQHF
TGTGCCAGCAGCCGGGGGAGTTTTCAGCCCCAGCATTTT
>TRBJ2-5|-|TRBV19|many
CASSMFPRPETQYF
TGTGCCAGTAGTATGTTTCCCAGGCCAGAGACCCAGTACTTC
>TRBJ1-2|-|TRBV7-9|-
CASSFSGAGYGYTF
TGTGCCAGCAGCTTCTCAGGTGCGGGCTATGGCTACACCTTC
>TRBJ2-5|-|TRBV7-7|many
CASSFGTGETQYF
TGTGCCAGCAGCTTTGGGACTGGAGAGACCCAGTACTTC
>TRBJ2-2|-|TRBV29-1|many
CSAAVGANTGELFF
TGCAGCGCAGCAGTGGGCGCGAACACCGGGGAGCTGTTTTTT